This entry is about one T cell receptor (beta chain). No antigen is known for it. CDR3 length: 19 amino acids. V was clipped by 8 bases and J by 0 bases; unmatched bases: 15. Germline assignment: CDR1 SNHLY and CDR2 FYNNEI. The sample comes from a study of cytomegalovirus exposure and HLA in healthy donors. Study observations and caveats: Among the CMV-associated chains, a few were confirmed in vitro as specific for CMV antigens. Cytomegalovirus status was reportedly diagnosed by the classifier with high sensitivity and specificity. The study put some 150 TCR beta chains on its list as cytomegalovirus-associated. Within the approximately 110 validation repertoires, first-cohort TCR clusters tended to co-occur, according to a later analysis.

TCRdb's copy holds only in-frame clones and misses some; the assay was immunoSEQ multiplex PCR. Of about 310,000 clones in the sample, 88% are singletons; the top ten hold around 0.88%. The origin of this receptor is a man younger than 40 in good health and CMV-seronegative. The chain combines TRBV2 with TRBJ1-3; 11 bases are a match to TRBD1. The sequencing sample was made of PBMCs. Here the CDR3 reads CASVLSWTGGNNSGNTIYF. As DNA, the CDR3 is TGTGCCAGCGTCCTTTCATGGACAGGGGGCAATAACTCTGGAAACACCATATATTTT.